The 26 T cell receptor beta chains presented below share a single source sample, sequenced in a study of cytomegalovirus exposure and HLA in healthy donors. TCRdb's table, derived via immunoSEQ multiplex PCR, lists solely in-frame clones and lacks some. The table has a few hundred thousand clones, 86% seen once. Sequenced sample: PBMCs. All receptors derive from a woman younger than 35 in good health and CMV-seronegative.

Here the CDR3 reads CASMGTGIRETQYF. CDR3 sequence (DNA): TGTGCCAGCATGGGGACAGGGATTCGGGAGACCCAGTACTTC. The rearrangement joins TRBV2 to TRBJ2-5; 9 nucleotides line up with TRBD1. The CDR3 consists of 14 residues. V lost 7 bases and J lost 5; bases outside the gene matches: 8. CDR1 is SNHLY, CDR2 FYNNEI, per germline.

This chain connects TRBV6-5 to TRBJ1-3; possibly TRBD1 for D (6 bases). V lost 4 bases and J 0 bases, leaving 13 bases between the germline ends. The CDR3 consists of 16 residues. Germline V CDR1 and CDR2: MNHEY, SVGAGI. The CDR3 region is CASSSRQARSGNTIYF. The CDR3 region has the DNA TGTGCCAGCAGTTCCAGACAGGCCCGCTCTGGAAACACCATATATTTT.

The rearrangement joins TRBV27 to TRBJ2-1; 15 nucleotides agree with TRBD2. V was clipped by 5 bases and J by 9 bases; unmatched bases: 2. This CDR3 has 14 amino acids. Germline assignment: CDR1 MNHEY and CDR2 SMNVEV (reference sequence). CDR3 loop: CASSQGLAGGEQFF. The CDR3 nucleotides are TGTGCCAGCAGTCAGGGACTAGCGGGAGGTGAGCAGTTCTTC.

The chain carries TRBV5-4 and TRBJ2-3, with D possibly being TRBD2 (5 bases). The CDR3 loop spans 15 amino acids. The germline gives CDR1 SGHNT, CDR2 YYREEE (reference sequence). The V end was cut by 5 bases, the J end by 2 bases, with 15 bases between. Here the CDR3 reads CASRSTSRPTDTQYF. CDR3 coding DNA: TGTGCCAGCAGATCCACTAGTAGACCCACAGATACGCAGTATTTT.

CDR3 protein: CASSPLAGRSSYEQYF. CDR3 nucleotide sequence: TGTGCCAGCAGCCCGTTGGCGGGGCGCAGCTCCTACGAGCAGTACTTC. The V call is TRBV11-2, the J call TRBJ2-7; weak D call: TRBD2 (6 bases). CDR1 is SGHAT and CDR2 is FQNNGV in the germline V gene. V dropped 5 bases and J dropped 0 bases, with 17 bases sitting between them. This CDR3 has 16 amino acids.

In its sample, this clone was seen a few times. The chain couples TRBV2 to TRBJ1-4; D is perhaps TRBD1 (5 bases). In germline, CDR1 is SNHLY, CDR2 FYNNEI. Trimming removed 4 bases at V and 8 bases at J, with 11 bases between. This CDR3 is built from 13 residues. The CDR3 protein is CASSVQGLEKLFF. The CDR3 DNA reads TGTGCCAGCAGTGTGCAGGGCCTCGAAAAACTGTTTTTT.

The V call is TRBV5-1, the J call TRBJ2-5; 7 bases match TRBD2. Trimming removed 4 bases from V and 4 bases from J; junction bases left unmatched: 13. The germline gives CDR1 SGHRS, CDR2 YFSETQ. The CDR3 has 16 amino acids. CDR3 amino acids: CASSPGGHAGRETQYF. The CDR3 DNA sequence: TGCGCCAGCAGCCCGGGAGGTCATGCCGGGCGAGAGACCCAGTACTTC.

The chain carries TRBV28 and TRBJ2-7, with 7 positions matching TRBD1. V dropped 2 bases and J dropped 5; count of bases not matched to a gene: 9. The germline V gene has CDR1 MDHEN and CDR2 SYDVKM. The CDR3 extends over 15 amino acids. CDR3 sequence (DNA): TGTGCCAGCAGTTTAACAGGGGAAGTACACAACGAGCAGTACTTC. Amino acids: CASSLTGEVHNEQYF.

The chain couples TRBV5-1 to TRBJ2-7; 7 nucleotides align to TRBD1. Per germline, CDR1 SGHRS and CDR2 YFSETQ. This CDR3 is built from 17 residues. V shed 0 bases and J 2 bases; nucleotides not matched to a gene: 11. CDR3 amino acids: CASSLDRTGIATYEQYF. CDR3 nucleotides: TGCGCCAGCAGCTTGGACAGGACAGGAATAGCCACCTACGAGCAGTACTTC.

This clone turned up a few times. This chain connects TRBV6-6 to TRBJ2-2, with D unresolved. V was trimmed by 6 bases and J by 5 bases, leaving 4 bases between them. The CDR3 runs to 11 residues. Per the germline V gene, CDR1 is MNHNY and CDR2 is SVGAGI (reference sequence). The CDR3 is CASSVTGELFF. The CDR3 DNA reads TGTGCCAGCAGCGTTACCGGGGAGCTGTTTTTT.

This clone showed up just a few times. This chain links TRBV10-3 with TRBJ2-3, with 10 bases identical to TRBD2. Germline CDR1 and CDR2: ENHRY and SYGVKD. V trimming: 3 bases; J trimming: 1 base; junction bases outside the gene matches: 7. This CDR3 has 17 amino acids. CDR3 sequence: CAISDPSGGAGTDTQYF. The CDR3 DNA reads TGTGCCATCAGTGACCCAAGCGGGGGGGCCGGCACAGATACGCAGTATTTT.

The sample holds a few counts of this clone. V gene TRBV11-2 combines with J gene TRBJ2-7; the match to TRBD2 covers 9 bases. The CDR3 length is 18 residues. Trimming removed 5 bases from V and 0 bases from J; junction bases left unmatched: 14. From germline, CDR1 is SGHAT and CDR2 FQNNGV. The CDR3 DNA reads TGTGCCAGCAGCGATACGGGACTAGCTACTTCGTTCTCCTACGAGCAGTACTTC. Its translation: CASSDTGLATSFSYEQYF. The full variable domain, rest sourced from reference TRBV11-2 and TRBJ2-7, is EAGVAQSPRYKIIEKRQSVAFWCNPISGHATLYWYQQILGQGPKLLIQFQNNGVVDDSQLPKDRFSAERLKGVDSTLKIQPAKLEDSAVYLCASSDTGLATSFSYEQYFGPGTRLTVT.

The CDR3 sequence is CAWSGTSGNNEQFF. The CDR3 nucleotides read TGTGCCTGGAGTGGGACTAGCGGAAACAATGAGCAGTTCTTC. The chain combines TRBV30 with TRBJ2-1, with 10 bases fitting TRBD2. CDR1 is GTSNPN and CDR2 is SVGIG in the germline V gene (reference sequence). V trimming: 1 base; J trimming: 5 bases; junction bases outside the gene matches: 2. There are 14 residues in the CDR3.

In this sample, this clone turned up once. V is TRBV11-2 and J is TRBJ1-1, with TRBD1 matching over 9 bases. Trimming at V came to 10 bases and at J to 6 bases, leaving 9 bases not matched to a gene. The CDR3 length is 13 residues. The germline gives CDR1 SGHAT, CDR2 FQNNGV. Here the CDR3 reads CATGQGIVAEAFF. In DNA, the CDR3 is TGTGCCACCGGACAGGGGATAGTCGCTGAAGCTTTCTTT.

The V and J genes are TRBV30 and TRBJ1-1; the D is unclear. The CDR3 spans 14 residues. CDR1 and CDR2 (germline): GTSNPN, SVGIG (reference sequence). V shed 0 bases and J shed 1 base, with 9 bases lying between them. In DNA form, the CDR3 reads TGTGCCTGGAGTGTACTTCATTCGAACACTGAAGCTTTCTTT. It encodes CAWSVLHSNTEAFF.

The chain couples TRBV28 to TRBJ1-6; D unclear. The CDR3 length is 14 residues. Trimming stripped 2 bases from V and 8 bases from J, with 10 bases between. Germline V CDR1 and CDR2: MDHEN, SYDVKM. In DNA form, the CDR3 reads TGTGCCAGCAGTTTACGGGGTTGGGATTCACCCCTCCACTTT. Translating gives CASSLRGWDSPLHF.

The CDR3 region has the DNA TGTGCCAGCAGTGGCGGGGCGGGAGGATCGAGGGGCCAAGAGACCCAGTACTTC. Residues: CASSGGAGGSRGQETQYF. The chain has TRBV6-1 and TRBJ2-5; 8 bases match TRBD2. The CDR3 spans 18 residues. Per germline, CDR1 MNHNS and CDR2 SASEGT. V trimming: 4 bases; J trimming: 1 base; junction bases outside the gene matches: 14.

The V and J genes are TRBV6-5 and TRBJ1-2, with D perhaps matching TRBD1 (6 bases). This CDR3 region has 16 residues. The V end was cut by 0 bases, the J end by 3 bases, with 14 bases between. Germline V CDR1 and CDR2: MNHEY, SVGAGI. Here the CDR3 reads CASSYSTLEGDYGYTF. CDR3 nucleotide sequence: TGTGCCAGCAGTTACTCGACTCTTGAGGGGGACTATGGCTACACCTTC.

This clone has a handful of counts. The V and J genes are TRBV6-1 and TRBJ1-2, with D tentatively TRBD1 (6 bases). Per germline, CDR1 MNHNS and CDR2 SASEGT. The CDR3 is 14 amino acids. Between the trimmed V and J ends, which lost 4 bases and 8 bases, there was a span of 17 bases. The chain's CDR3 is CASSVGTGTVGYTF. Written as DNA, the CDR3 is TGTGCCAGCAGTGTCGGTACAGGGACGGTGGGCTACACCTTC.

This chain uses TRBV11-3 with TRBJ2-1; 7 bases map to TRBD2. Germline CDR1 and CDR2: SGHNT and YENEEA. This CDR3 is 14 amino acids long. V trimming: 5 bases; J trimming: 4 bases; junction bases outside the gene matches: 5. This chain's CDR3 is CASSRGLEYNEQFF. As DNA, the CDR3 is TGTGCCAGCAGCCGCGGACTAGAGTACAATGAGCAGTTCTTC.

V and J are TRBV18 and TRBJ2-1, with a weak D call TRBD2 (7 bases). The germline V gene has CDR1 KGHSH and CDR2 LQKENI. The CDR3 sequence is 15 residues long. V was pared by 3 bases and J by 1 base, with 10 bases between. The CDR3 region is CASSPGGLSYNEQFF. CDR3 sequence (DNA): TGTGCCAGCTCACCGGGGGGGCTTTCCTACAATGAGCAGTTCTTC. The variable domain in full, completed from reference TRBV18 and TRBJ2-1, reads NAGVMQNPRHLVRRRGQEARLRCSPMKGHSHVYWYRQLPEEGLKFMVYLQKENIIDESGMPKERFSAEFPKEGPSILRIQQVVRGDSAAYFCASSPGGLSYNEQFFGPGTRLTVL.

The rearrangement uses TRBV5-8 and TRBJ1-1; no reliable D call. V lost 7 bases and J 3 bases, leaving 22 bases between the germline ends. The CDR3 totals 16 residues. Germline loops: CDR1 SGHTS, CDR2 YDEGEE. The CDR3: CASVISYSTFDTEAFF. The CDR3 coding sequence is TGTGCCAGCGTAATTAGTTACAGCACTTTTGACACTGAAGCTTTCTTT.

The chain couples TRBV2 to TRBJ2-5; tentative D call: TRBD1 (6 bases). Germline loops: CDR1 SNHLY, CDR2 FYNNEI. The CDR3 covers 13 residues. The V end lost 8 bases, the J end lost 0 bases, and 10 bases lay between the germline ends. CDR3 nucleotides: TGTGCCAGCTGCCGGGACAACCAAGAGACCCAGTACTTC. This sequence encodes CASCRDNQETQYF.

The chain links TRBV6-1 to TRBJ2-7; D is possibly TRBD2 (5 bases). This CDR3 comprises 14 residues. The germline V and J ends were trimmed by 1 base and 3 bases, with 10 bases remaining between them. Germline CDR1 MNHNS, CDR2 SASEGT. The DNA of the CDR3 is TGTGCCAGCAGTGAAGAATTGAGGGACTACGAGCAGTACTTC. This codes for CASSEELRDYEQYF.

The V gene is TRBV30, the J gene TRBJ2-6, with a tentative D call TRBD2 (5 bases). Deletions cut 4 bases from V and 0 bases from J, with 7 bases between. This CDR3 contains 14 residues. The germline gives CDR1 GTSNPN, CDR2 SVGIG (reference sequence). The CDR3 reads CAWMGSSGANVLTF. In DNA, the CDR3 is TGTGCCTGGATGGGGAGCTCTGGGGCCAACGTCCTGACTTTC.

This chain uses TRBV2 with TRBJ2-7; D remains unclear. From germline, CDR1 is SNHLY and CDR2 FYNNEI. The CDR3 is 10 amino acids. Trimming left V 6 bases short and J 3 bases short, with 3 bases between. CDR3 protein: CASSFYEQYF. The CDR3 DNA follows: TGTGCCAGCAGCTTCTACGAGCAGTACTTC.